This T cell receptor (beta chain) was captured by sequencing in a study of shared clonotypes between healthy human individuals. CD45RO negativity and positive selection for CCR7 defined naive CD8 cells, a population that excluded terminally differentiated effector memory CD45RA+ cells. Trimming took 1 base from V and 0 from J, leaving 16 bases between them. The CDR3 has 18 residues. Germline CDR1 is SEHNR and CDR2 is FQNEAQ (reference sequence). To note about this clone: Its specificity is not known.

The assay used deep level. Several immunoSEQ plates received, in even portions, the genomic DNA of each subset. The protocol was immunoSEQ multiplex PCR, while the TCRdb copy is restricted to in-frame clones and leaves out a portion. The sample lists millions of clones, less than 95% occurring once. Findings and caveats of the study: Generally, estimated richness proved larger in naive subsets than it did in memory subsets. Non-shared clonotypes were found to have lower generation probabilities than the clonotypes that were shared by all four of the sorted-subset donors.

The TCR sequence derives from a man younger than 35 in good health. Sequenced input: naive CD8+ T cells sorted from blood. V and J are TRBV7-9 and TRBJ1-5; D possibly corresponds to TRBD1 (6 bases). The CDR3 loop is CASSLELDSHYSNQPQHF. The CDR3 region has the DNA TGTGCCAGCAGCTTAGAATTGGACAGCCATTATAGCAATCAGCCCCAGCATTTT.